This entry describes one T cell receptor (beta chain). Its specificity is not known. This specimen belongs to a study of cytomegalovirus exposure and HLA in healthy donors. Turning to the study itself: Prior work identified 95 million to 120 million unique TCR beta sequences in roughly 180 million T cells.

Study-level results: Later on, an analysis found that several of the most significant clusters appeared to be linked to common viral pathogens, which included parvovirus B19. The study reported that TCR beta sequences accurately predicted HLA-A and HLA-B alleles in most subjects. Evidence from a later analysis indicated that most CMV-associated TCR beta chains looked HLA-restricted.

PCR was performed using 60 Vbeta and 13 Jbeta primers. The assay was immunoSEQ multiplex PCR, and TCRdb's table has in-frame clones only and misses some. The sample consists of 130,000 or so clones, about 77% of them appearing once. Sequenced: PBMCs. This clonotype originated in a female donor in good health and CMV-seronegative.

Here the CDR3 DNA reads TGTGCCAGTAGTGACCGACAGGGGGCGCGGATTGAAGCTTTCTTT. It yields the protein CASSDRQGARIEAFF. The V gene is TRBV19, the J gene TRBJ1-1, with 10 positions matching TRBD1. Germline CDR1 is LNHDA and CDR2 is SQIVND (reference sequence). With 5 bases clipped from V and 7 bases from J, the junction kept 10 bases outside the gene matches. This CDR3 is 15 amino acids long.